A selection of T cell receptor beta chains follows, all from one sample in a study of cytomegalovirus exposure and HLA in healthy donors. The table came from immunoSEQ multiplex PCR; TCRdb's copy has only in-frame clones and leaves some out. The profile shows around 130,000 clones, 60% to 75% of them singletons. The specimen sequenced was PBMCs. The receptors originated from a woman between 45 and 60 years old in good health and CMV-seropositive. The CDR3 runs from the conserved cysteine through the conserved F or W. A D gene is named only where the DNA matches it firmly. Size tells how often a clone was seen (once, few, many) or the class of an expanded clone, and some rows leave it out.

d_call clone_size j_call v_call cdr3_aa cdr3_nt
TRBD1 - TRBJ1-1 TRBV27 CASRTTGGVTEAFF TGTGCCAGCAGGACAACAGGGGGAGTAACTGAAGCTTTCTTT
- - TRBJ2-3 TRBV5-1 CASSQERADTQYF TGCGCCAGCAGCCAAGAGAGGGCAGATACGCAGTATTTT
- - TRBJ1-4 TRBV6-1 CASSEIRGVGEKLFF TGTGCCAGCAGTGAGATCCGGGGTGTTGGGGAAAAACTGTTTTTT
- once TRBJ2-7 TRBV2 CASREGSDEQYF TGTGCCAGCAGGGAGGGGAGTGACGAGCAGTACTTC
TRBD2 - TRBJ2-1 TRBV4-1 CASSQVASGGHNEQFF TGCGCCAGCAGCCAAGTGGCTAGCGGGGGTCACAATGAGCAGTTCTTC
TRBD2 - TRBJ2-2 TRBV7-2 CASSARIILAGEGTGELFF TGTGCCAGCAGCGCGAGGATCATACTAGCGGGGGAAGGCACCGGGGAGCTGTTTTTT
- - TRBJ1-1 TRBV7-2 CASSLAGQTNTEAFF TGTGCCAGCAGCTTAGCGGGGCAGACGAACACTGAAGCTTTCTTT
- - TRBJ1-1 TRBV29-1 CSGAGTRGETEAFF TGCAGCGGGGCCGGGACCCGGGGGGAAACTGAAGCTTTCTTT
- - TRBJ1-2 TRBV19 CASSIYSGQDYGYTF TGTGCCAGTAGTATTTATTCGGGACAAGACTATGGCTACACCTTC
TRBD1 - TRBJ2-1 TRBV7-8 CASSPGTVNNNEQFF TGTGCCAGCAGCCCAGGGACAGTGAATAACAATGAGCAGTTCTTC
- - TRBJ2-2 TRBV27 CASGVIGGTGELFF TGTGCCAGCGGCGTGATCGGGGGCACCGGGGAGCTGTTTTTT
- few TRBJ1-1 TRBV5-6 CASSIRVNTEAFF TGTGCCAGCAGCATCAGGGTTAACACTGAAGCTTTCTTT
TRBD1 - TRBJ2-5 TRBV15 CATSRDRGHGTQYF TGTGCCACCAGCAGAGACAGGGGGCACGGGACCCAGTACTTC
TRBD2 - TRBJ2-7 TRBV5-4 CASSFVGGADEQYF TGTGCCAGCAGCTTCGTCGGGGGGGCCGACGAGCAGTACTTC
TRBD1 few TRBJ1-1 TRBV13 CASSRDRGKTTEAFF TGTGCCAGCAGTCGGGACAGGGGGAAAACCACTGAAGCTTTCTTT
- few TRBJ1-2 TRBV7-2 CASSTPGGFWGYTF TGTGCCAGCAGCACCCCGGGGGGCTTCTGGGGCTACACCTTC
- - TRBJ2-5 TRBV7-8 CASSHRHLIQETQYF TGTGCCAGCAGCCACCGACACCTGATCCAAGAGACCCAGTACTTC
- - TRBJ2-7 TRBV19 CASSEGLRDEQYF TGTGCCAGTAGTGAGGGCCTCCGGGACGAGCAGTACTTC
- - TRBJ1-1 TRBV4-2 CASSQDLGGTEAFF TGTGCCAGCAGCCAAGATCTGGGGGGCACTGAAGCTTTCTTT
- few TRBJ2-1 TRBV6-5 CVAISSYNEQFF TGTGTAGCAATTAGCTCCTACAATGAGCAGTTCTTC
- - TRBJ1-5 TRBV2 CASWATAGSNQPQHF TGTGCCAGCTGGGCGACAGCGGGAAGCAATCAGCCCCAGCATTTT
TRBD1 - TRBJ1-1 TRBV9 CASSVGDRGYTEAFF TGTGCCAGCAGCGTAGGCGACAGGGGTTACACTGAAGCTTTCTTT
- few TRBJ2-1 TRBV5-4 CASSWGHSGDEQFF TGTGCCAGCAGCTGGGGGCACAGTGGCGATGAGCAGTTCTTC
TRBD1 - TRBJ1-2 TRBV11-2 CASSAGQANYGYTF TGTGCCAGCAGCGCAGGACAGGCTAACTATGGCTACACCTTC
- - TRBJ1-6 TRBV19 CASSFDRTTLNSPLHF TGTGCCAGTAGTTTTGACAGAACAACACTTAATTCACCCCTCCACTTT
TRBD1 once TRBJ1-2 TRBV20-1 CSAFGQDGYTF TGCAGTGCATTTGGACAGGATGGCTACACCTTC
TRBD1 - TRBJ2-7 TRBV7-9 CASNPGQELYEQYF TGTGCCAGCAACCCGGGACAGGAGCTTTACGAGCAGTACTTC
- - TRBJ1-2 TRBV7-9 CASSLPSNYGYPF TGTGCCAGCAGCTTACCCAGCAACTATGGCTACCCCTTC
TRBD1 - TRBJ2-7 TRBV5-3 CARTFPRGALDRERHSYEQYF TGTGCCAGAACCTTCCCGAGAGGGGCCCTCGACAGGGAGCGACACTCCTACGAGCAGTACTTC
- - TRBJ1-2 TRBV30 CAWSAAGIGFYGYTF TGTGCCTGGAGTGCCGCGGGCATTGGGTTCTATGGCTACACCTTC
TRBD1 - TRBJ2-7 TRBV5-6 CASRGRDRGYEQYF TGTGCCAGCAGGGGCCGGGACAGGGGCTACGAGCAGTACTTC
TRBD1 - TRBJ1-2 TRBV29-1 CSVRTGLFNYGYTF TGCAGCGTCCGGACAGGCCTTTTTAACTATGGCTACACCTTC
- - TRBJ1-2 TRBV5-1 CASSNPRANYGYTF TGCGCCAGCAGCAATCCTCGGGCTAACTATGGCTACACCTTC
- - TRBJ2-7 TRBV5-1 CASSSQGSEQYF TGCGCCAGCAGCTCGCAGGGCTCCGAGCAGTACTTC
TRBD2 - TRBJ2-3 TRBV7-2 CASSYGGSDTQYF TGTGCCAGCAGCTACGGGGGGTCAGATACGCAGTATTTT
TRBD2 - TRBJ2-1 TRBV11-3 CASSSGTSFGEQFF TGTGCCAGCAGCTCCGGGACTAGTTTCGGTGAGCAGTTCTTC
- - TRBJ2-7 TRBV5-5 CASSFFQGNEQYF TGTGCCAGCAGCTTTTTCCAGGGTAACGAGCAGTACTTC
- - TRBJ2-3 TRBV7-2 CASSVTRDTQYF TGTGCCAGCAGCGTAACCAGGGATACGCAGTATTTT
TRBD1 once TRBJ1-2 TRBV12-5 CASLRDRGTNYGYTF TGTGCTAGCCTCCGGGACAGGGGCACTAACTATGGCTACACCTTC
- - TRBJ2-7 TRBV6-1 CASSSGYRGGYEQYF TGTGCCAGCAGCTCCGGATATAGGGGTGGGTACGAGCAGTACTTC
TRBD1 many TRBJ1-4 TRBV5-6 CASSLLDRANEKLFF TGTGCCAGCAGCTTGCTCGACAGGGCGAATGAAAAACTGTTTTTT
TRBD1 - TRBJ1-5 TRBV4-3 CASSPNRGYQPQHF TGCGCCAGCAGCCCGAACAGGGGCTACCAGCCCCAGCATTTT